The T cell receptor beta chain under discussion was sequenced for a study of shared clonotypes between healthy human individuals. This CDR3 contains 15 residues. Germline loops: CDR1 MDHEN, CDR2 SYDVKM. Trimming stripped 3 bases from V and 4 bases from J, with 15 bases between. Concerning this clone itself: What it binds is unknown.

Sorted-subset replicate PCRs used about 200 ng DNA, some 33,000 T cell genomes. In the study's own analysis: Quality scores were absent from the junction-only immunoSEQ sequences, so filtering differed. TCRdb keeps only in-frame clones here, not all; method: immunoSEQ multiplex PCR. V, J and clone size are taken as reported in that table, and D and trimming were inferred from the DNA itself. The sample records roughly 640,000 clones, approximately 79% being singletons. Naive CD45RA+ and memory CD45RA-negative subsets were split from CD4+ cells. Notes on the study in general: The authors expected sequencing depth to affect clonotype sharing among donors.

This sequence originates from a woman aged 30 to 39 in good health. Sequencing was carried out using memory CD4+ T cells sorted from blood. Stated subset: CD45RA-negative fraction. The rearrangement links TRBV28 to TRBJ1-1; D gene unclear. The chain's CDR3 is CASSFSGELRTEAFF. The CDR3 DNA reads TGTGCCAGCAGTTTTAGTGGGGAGTTACGCACTGAAGCTTTCTTT.